This passage covers 17 T cell receptor beta chains from one sample sequenced in a study of T cells in Graves' hyperthyroidism and ophthalmopathy. TCR beta CDR3 regions were amplified from RNA. An initial round of RT-PCR targeting the TCR CDR3 relied on the HTBI primer set. TCRdb ran MiXCR on the multiplex PCR reads and lists one entry per CDR3 protein. Here the sample spans 250,000 to 300,000 distinct CDR3 sequences, 13% being singletons. Sequencing was done on a sample of blood. These TCRs come from a woman aged 25 to 39 with Graves' hyperthyroidism that later progressed to Graves' ophthalmopathy.

In DNA form, the CDR3 reads TGTGCCAGCAGCTTCGGACTGCCGGCGGGTCAGCCCCAGCATTTT. This encodes CASSFGLPAGQPQHF. This chain connects TRBV7-2 to TRBJ1-5, with D uncertain. CDR1 is SGHTA, CDR2 FQGNSA, per germline. CDR3 size: 15 residues. Trimming took off 3 bases at V and 6 bases at J, with 15 bases between the two ends. Drawing the rest from reference TRBV7-2 and TRBJ1-5, the complete variable domain is GAGVSQSPSNKVTEKGKDVELRCDPISGHTALYWYRQSLGQGLEFLIYFQGNSAPDKSGLPSDRFSAERTGGSVSTLTIQRTQQEDSAVYLCASSFGLPAGQPQHFGDGTRLSIL.

This clonotype was detected ten times or more. This chain joins TRBV6-1 and TRBJ2-2, with 7 bases that match TRBD1. The CDR3 contains 16 residues. Unmatched junction bases numbered 12, after V lost 6 bases and J lost 5 bases. The germline gives CDR1 MNHNS, CDR2 SASEGT. As DNA, the CDR3 is TGTGCCAGCAGACATATCATTGACAGGGAGACCGGGGAGCTGTTTTTT. Its protein is CASRHIIDRETGELFF.

This clonotype occurred a few times. The chain employs TRBV6-5 and TRBJ2-1, with 7 bases lining up with TRBD2. Losses at the gene ends were 0 bases for V and 14 bases for J; bases not matched to a gene: 4. The CDR3 has 12 residues. Germline V gene data show CDR1 as MNHEY and CDR2 as SVGAGI. The DNA of the CDR3 is TGTGCCAGCAGTTACTCCCGGGGGGAGAAGTTCTTC. Translation gives CASSYSRGEKFF.

This clonotype showed up many times. The rearrangement uses TRBV27 and TRBJ1-1, with D unclear. Deletions cut 3 bases from V and 0 bases from J, with 14 bases between. The CDR3 spans 16 residues. Germline assignment: CDR1 MNHEY and CDR2 SMNVEV (reference sequence). The CDR3 DNA sequence: TGTGCCAGCAGTTTGGGCGCCGGGGTCTTGAACACTGAAGCTTTCTTT. It specifies CASSLGAGVLNTEAFF.

This clonotype has a count of ten or more. V gene TRBV10-3 combines with J gene TRBJ1-1; D perhaps matches TRBD1 (5 bases). The ends were cut back, 1 base at V and 3 bases at J, with 12 bases in the middle. The CDR3 extends over 15 amino acids. Germline CDR1 ENHRY, CDR2 SYGVKD. The CDR3 loop reads CAISEWGRGDTEAFF. The CDR3 nucleotides read TGTGCCATCAGTGAGTGGGGGAGGGGAGACACTGAAGCTTTCTTT.

This clonotype was recorded at least ten times. The chain has TRBV28 and TRBJ2-7; 13 bases map to TRBD2. The CDR3 spans 14 residues. Per germline, CDR1 MDHEN and CDR2 SYDVKM. V was clipped by 4 bases and J by 7 bases; unmatched bases: 4. The CDR3 loop is CASSSGLAGAEQYF. The CDR3, as DNA: TGTGCCAGCAGTTCCGGACTAGCGGGAGCTGAGCAGTACTTC.

This clonotype was observed a handful of times. The chain carries TRBV13 and TRBJ2-1, with D uncertain. The CDR3 has 14 residues. Germline lookup yields CDR1 PRHDT and CDR2 FYEKMQ (reference sequence). V was pared by 5 bases and J by 6 bases, with 14 bases between. The DNA for the CDR3 is TGTGCCAGCAGCCTGAAGCTAGTCGGCAATGAGCAGTTCTTC. Translating it yields CASSLKLVGNEQFF.

V gene TRBV5-6 combines with J gene TRBJ2-3, with TRBD1 matching over 7 bases. The V and J ends lost 1 base and 3 bases, in that order; junction bases with no gene match: 5. The CDR3 sequence is 15 residues long. The germline V gene has CDR1 SGHDT and CDR2 YYEEEE. The CDR3 is CASSLLVTGTDTQYF. CDR3 DNA: TGTGCCAGCAGCTTGCTTGTGACAGGGACAGATACGCAGTATTTT.

This clonotype occurred once. A much larger clone lies a single base off, so this may be a read error. The chain joins TRBV12-3 or TRBV12-4 to TRBJ1-4; D ambiguous. This CDR3 region has 13 residues. Trimming left V 1 base short and J 11 bases short, with 11 bases between. Here the CDR3 reads CASSLEAIAKLFF. The CDR3 nucleotides read TGTGCCAGCAGTTTAGAAGCCATAGCTAAACTGTTTTTT.

This clonotype occurred many times. The J gene is TRBJ2-2, the V gene TRBV27; D gene unclear. V lost 5 bases, J lost 7 bases, and 17 bases lay in between. Germline V gives CDR1 MNHEY, CDR2 SMNVEV (reference sequence). This CDR3 is built from 15 residues. CDR3: CASSGYLGNGGELFF. As DNA, the CDR3 is TGTGCCAGCAGTGGGTATTTGGGAAATGGCGGGGAGCTGTTTTTT.

This clonotype was recorded at least ten times. The J gene is TRBJ2-1, the V gene TRBV12-3 or TRBV12-4, with 9 bases aligning to TRBD2. CDR3 length: 12 amino acids. The junction had 7 bases not matched to a gene; V was cut back by 9 bases and J by 10 bases. CDR3 amino acids: CASRSGSGEQFF. DNA of the CDR3: TGTGCCAGTCGTAGCGGGAGCGGGGAGCAGTTCTTC.

This clonotype occurred many times. The gene calls are TRBV6-5 and TRBJ1-5; D is undetermined. This CDR3 is 15 amino acids long. Trimming cost V 0 bases and J 0 bases, with 6 bases left between them. The V gene's germline CDR1 is MNHEY and CDR2 SVGAGI. This CDR3 is CASSYSRASNQPQHF. The CDR3 DNA is TGTGCCAGCAGTTACTCGCGGGCTAGCAATCAGCCCCAGCATTTT.

In this sample, this clonotype turned up many times. The chain joins TRBV7-2 to TRBJ2-7, with 9 bases matching TRBD2. CDR1 SGHTA and CDR2 FQGNSA come from the germline V gene. With V trimmed by 7 bases and J by 4 bases, 11 bases remained unmatched. The CDR3 length is 15 residues. CDR3 in DNA: TGTACCAGCACCAGGGCGGGAGGGATACTATACGAGCAGTACTTC. Protein: CTSTRAGGILYEQYF.

This clonotype has a count of ten or more. CDR3 sequence: CASSQDLRGREQYF. In DNA, the CDR3 is TGTGCCAGCAGCCAAGATTTGAGGGGCAGGGAGCAGTACTTC. The chain has TRBV4-2 and TRBJ2-7; D is possibly TRBD1 or TRBD2 (5 bases each). Germline V gene data show CDR1 as LGHNA and CDR2 as YNFKEQ. The CDR3 sequence is 14 residues long. Trimming removed 0 bases from V and 7 bases from J, with 13 bases in between.

This clonotype was counted ten times or more. The V and J genes are TRBV30 and TRBJ1-4, with unresolved D. CDR1 GTSNPN and CDR2 SVGIG come from the germline V gene (reference sequence). The CDR3 extends over 12 amino acids. V gave up 0 bases and J gave up 8 bases, with 7 bases separating them. CDR3 residues: CAWSVGNEKLFF. Here the CDR3 DNA reads TGTGCCTGGAGTGTCGGCAACGAAAAACTGTTTTTT. The variable domain in full, completed from reference TRBV30 and TRBJ1-4, reads SQTIHQWPATLVQPVGSPLSLECTVEGTSNPNLYWYRQAAGRGLQLLFYSVGIGQISSEVPQNLSASRPQDRQFILSSKKLLLSDSGFYLCAWSVGNEKLFFGSGTQLSVL.

This clonotype came up many times. The V and J genes are TRBV28 and TRBJ2-7; D is uncertain. Trimming removed 8 bases from V and 0 bases from J, with 14 bases in between. This CDR3 is 14 amino acids long. Germline V CDR1 and CDR2: MDHEN, SYDVKM. The CDR3 bases are TGTGCCAGCTCATGGGAAGGAAGCTCCTACGAGCAGTACTTC. Amino acids: CASSWEGSSYEQYF.

On this clonotype: A much bigger clone sits one base away, suggesting this may be a read error. This rearrangement joins TRBV6-2 or TRBV6-3 to TRBJ2-4; 10 positions agree with TRBD2. Trimming took 6 bases from V and 2 from J; bases not matched to a gene: 13. The CDR3 covers 18 residues. The germline CDR1 and CDR2 sequences are MNHEY and SVGEGT. CDR3 bases: TGTGCCAGCAGCCCCGGATTCATAGCGGGAGGCCCCAAAAACATTCAGTACTTC. It specifies CASSPGFIAGGPKNIQYF.